This TCR beta chain was identified in a study of blood T cells in healthy people across ages. Sample-barcoded 5' priming and a J-beta primer mix drove a second PCR of roughly 7 to 11 cycles. TCRdb used MiXCR to reprocess the 5' RACE reads, holding one entry per CDR3 protein. Here the sample spans fewer than 2,000,000 distinct CDR3 sequences, roughly two fifths being singletons. This CDR3 contains 13 residues. The germline V and J ends were trimmed by 7 bases and 4 bases, with 13 bases remaining between them. This TCR was sampled from a human donor in good health. The genes are TRBV12-3 or TRBV12-4 and TRBJ1-2, with unresolved D. Sequenced: blood. In nucleotides, the CDR3 is TGTGCCAGCACCTTTCGCGTGGCCTATGGCTACACCTTC. Its translation: CASTFRVAYGYTF.